This T cell receptor (beta chain) originates from a study of vaccination and CD4 T cells after COVID-19. With regard to this clonotype: Its antigen is unidentified.

V was pared by 3 bases and J by 8 bases, with 13 bases of the junction left unmatched. The germline gives CDR1 SGHAT, CDR2 FQNNGV. This CDR3 comprises 17 residues. This sample's treatment: roughly nine-day PBMC culture with coronavirus spike peptide pools or control peptides (ViraFEST assay). Cultured CD4+ T cell DNA was sequenced using the Oncomine TCR Beta short-read assay. One entry per CDR3 protein results from TCRdb running MiXCR on the PCR reads. Counted here are approximately 7,000 distinct CDR3 sequences, roughly 69% occurring once; the ten biggest clones make up approximately 33%. This clonotype originated in a human donor who had recovered from COVID-19. V gene TRBV11-2 combines with J gene TRBJ2-4, with 10 bases that match TRBD1. Sequencing used CD4+ T cells from blood, cultured in vitro. CDR3 sequence reads: CASSLLGTGAPEDIQYF. CDR3 DNA: TGTGCCAGCAGCTTGCTCGGGACAGGGGCCCCGGAAGACATTCAGTACTTC.